The entry below describes one TCR beta chain. What it binds is unknown. Losses at the gene ends were 6 bases for V and 1 base for J; bases not matched to a gene: 6. Germline V gene lookup returns CDR1 LNHDA and CDR2 SQIVND (reference sequence). The CDR3 has 14 amino acids. Generated by immunoSEQ multiplex PCR, the TCRdb table keeps only in-frame clones and is missing some. Seen here are 95,000 to 100,000 clones, more than 75% observed once, and the top ten hold more than 15%. This specimen comes from a study of T cell responses to AZD1222 COVID-19 vaccine. Overall study findings and caveats: Most donors were white British and more were female, and clonal diversity was possibly underestimated. Spike-specific TCR depth and breadth grew after two AZD1222 doses. Baseline seropositives among AZD1222 recipients totaled only 5 to 7.

The sample was peripheral blood, taken on day 0 of AZD1222 vaccination. The clonotype was recovered from an adult in good health. V usage is TRBV19 and J usage is TRBJ2-7; 7 bases align to TRBD1. Here the CDR3 reads CASSIARGSYEQYF. CDR3 nucleotides: TGTGCCAGTAGCATCGCCAGGGGGTCCTACGAGCAGTACTTC.